Included here is one T cell receptor beta chain sequence, with context. The V gene end was trimmed by 0 bases and the J gene end by 7 bases; junction bases not matched to a gene: 6. Germline lookup yields CDR1 ENHRY and CDR2 SYGVKD. This CDR3 contains 15 residues. The data derive from a study of T-cell reconstitution after alpha-beta-depleted transplantation in children. TCRbeta library construction was performed incorporating unique molecular identifiers. Using its own MiXCR run on the PCR reads, TCRdb lists one record per CDR3 protein. This table holds fewer than 550,000 distinct CDR3 sequences, about a tenth found once.

The TCR originated in a human donor who donated a stem cell graft to a child with acute myeloid leukemia. The chain links TRBV10-3 to TRBJ2-1, with 7 bases aligning to TRBD1. The sequenced sample was PBMCs from the stem cell graft donor, obtained from the stem cell graft. In DNA form, the CDR3 reads TGTGCCATCAGTGAGTCTCGCCAGGGGGTAAATGAGCAGTTCTTC. It codes for CAISESRQGVNEQFF.